Listed here are 32 T cell receptor beta chains from one sample, sequenced in a study of blood T cells in healthy people across ages. A sample-barcoded 5' primer and a J-beta primer mix were used in a second PCR of roughly 7 to 11 cycles. One entry per CDR3 protein, called by TCRdb with MiXCR from the 5' RACE reads. The sample shows some 1,800,000 distinct CDR3 sequences, roughly two fifths of them seen only once. The specimen was blood. The receptors were sampled from a human donor in good health.

This chain connects TRBV20-1 to TRBJ2-3, with 7 bases lining up with TRBD1. V dropped 0 bases and J dropped 2; count of bases not matched to a gene: 5. The CDR3 consists of 15 residues. In germline, CDR1 is DFQATT, CDR2 SNEGSKA (reference sequence). The CDR3 loop is CSAREPTGATDTQYF. The CDR3 region has the DNA TGCAGTGCTAGAGAGCCTACAGGGGCCACAGATACGCAGTATTTT.

The chain is built from TRBV6-2 or TRBV6-3 and TRBJ2-5, with a weak D call TRBD1 (5 bases). Near its end, the DNA agrees better with TRBJ2-7, so the J call may be wrong. The length of the CDR3 is 14 residues. Germline CDR1 reads MNHEY; CDR2 reads SVGEGT. The CDR3 here is CASSYSDTEYEQYF. For the CDR3, the DNA is TGTGCCAGCAGTTACTCGGACACAGAATACGAGCAGTACTTC.

The genes are TRBV4-3 and TRBJ2-1; 12 bases are a match to TRBD2. The CDR3 length is 16 residues. CDR1 and CDR2 (germline): LGHNA, YSLEER. V was clipped by 0 bases and J by 8 bases; unmatched bases: 5. CDR3 in amino acids: CASSQDRLAGGHEQFF. In DNA, the CDR3 is TGCGCCAGCAGCCAAGATCGGCTAGCGGGGGGGCATGAGCAGTTCTTC.

This sequence joins TRBV6-6 and TRBJ2-3, with 10 positions matching TRBD2. Germline CDR1 reads MNHNY; CDR2 reads SVGAGI (reference sequence). There are 13 residues in the CDR3. Germline trimming cut 6 bases from V and 8 bases from J; bases unmatched to any gene: 5. The CDR3 loop is CASRLAGIGTQYF. The CDR3 nucleotides are TGTGCCAGCAGACTAGCGGGGATTGGTACGCAGTATTTT.

A single count supports this clonotype. This chain connects TRBV20-1 to TRBJ1-1; 10 bases fit TRBD1. The trim removed 6 bases at V and 4 bases at J, leaving 11 bases unmatched. CDR1 and CDR2 (germline): DFQATT, SNEGSKA (reference sequence). CDR3 size: 15 residues. The chain's CDR3 is CSAQTGGALGTEAFF. In DNA form, the CDR3 reads TGCAGTGCCCAGACAGGGGGCGCTTTGGGCACTGAAGCTTTCTTT.

The chain carries TRBV14 and TRBJ2-3; tentatively, D is TRBD1 (5 bases). The CDR3 contains 13 residues. From germline, CDR1 is SGHDN and CDR2 FVKESK. The V gene lost 4 bases and the J gene lost 4 bases, with 9 bases spanning the gap. CDR3 sequence reads: CASSRIRADTQYF. CDR3 bases: TGTGCCAGCAGCCGTATCAGGGCAGATACGCAGTATTTT.

This chain links TRBV11-2 with TRBJ2-7, with D possibly matching TRBD1 (5 bases). The CDR3 is 13 residues long. Trimming stripped 5 bases from V and 4 bases from J, with 12 bases between. The germline V gene encodes CDR1 SGHAT and CDR2 FQNNGV. The CDR3 DNA follows: TGTGCCAGCAGCATCGACAGTGTTTACGAGCAGTACTTC. Amino acids: CASSIDSVYEQYF.

Only a few counts were recorded for this clonotype. This chain uses TRBV5-6 with TRBJ1-2, with TRBD1 matching 9 bases. The germline V gene has CDR1 SGHDT and CDR2 YYEEEE. V shed 4 bases, J shed 1 base, and the junction held 11 bases outside the gene matches. The CDR3 contains 17 residues. The CDR3 sequence is CASSPPPGTGINYGYTF. CDR3 DNA: TGTGCCAGCAGCCCACCCCCGGGGACAGGGATTAACTATGGCTACACCTTC.

CDR3 region: CAISESLLDSPYEQYF. The DNA of the CDR3 is TGTGCCATCAGTGAGTCGTTGTTGGACAGTCCCTACGAGCAGTACTTC. V usage is TRBV10-3 and J usage is TRBJ2-7; D possibly corresponds to TRBD1 (6 bases). The CDR3 runs 16 residues. Germline lookup yields CDR1 ENHRY and CDR2 SYGVKD. The ends were cut back, 0 bases at V and 2 bases at J, with 14 bases in the middle.

This chain joins TRBV29-1 and TRBJ2-5; D possibly corresponds to TRBD2 (5 bases). This CDR3 spans 16 amino acids. Germline V gene sequence: CDR1 SQVTM, CDR2 ANQGSEA. Trimming cost V 4 bases and J 4 bases, with 22 bases left between them. The CDR3 protein is CSVAGGRRIPGETQYF. The CDR3 nucleotides are TGCAGCGTTGCAGGAGGCAGGAGGATACCGGGAGAGACCCAGTACTTC.

This clonotype has just a few counts. This chain uses TRBV7-6 with TRBJ2-1; TRBD2 matches 8 bases. This CDR3 region has 16 residues. Germline V gene sequence: CDR1 SGHVS, CDR2 FNYEAQ. V dropped 5 bases and J dropped 2; count of bases not matched to a gene: 8. The CDR3 bases are TGTGCCAGCAGCCCCTGGTCAGCGGGGGCCTACAATGAGCAGTTCTTC. The encoded protein is CASSPWSAGAYNEQFF. Full variable domain (remainder filled in from reference TRBV7-6 and TRBJ2-1): GAGVSQSPRYKVTKRGQDVALRCDPISGHVSLYWYRQALGQGPEFLTYFNYEAQQDKSGLPNDRFSAERPEGSISTLTIQRTEQRDSAMYRCASSPWSAGAYNEQFFGPGTRLTVL.

The J gene is TRBJ1-1, the V gene TRBV4-3; perhaps TRBD1 as D (6 bases). The V gene's germline CDR1 is LGHNA and CDR2 YSLEER. V was clipped by 1 base and J by 4 bases, with 10 bases between them. This CDR3 is 14 amino acids long. CDR3 sequence: CASSQVEGGTEAFF. Here the CDR3 DNA reads TGCGCCAGCAGCCAAGTGGAGGGGGGCACTGAAGCTTTCTTT.

About this clonotype: Relative to the germline gene, one junction end is altered; a read error may explain this. The chain uses TRBV13 and TRBJ1-2, with 9 bases identical to TRBD1. CDR3 length: 15 residues. In germline, CDR1 is PRHDT, CDR2 FYEKMQ (reference sequence). CDR3 nucleotide sequence: TGTGCCAGCAGCGACACAGGGGGCTACAACTATGGCCACACCTTC. Its translation: CASSDTGGYNYGHTF.

The count of this clonotype is one. The V gene is TRBV7-8, the J gene TRBJ2-4; weak D call: TRBD1 (6 bases). Germline CDR1 is SGHVS and CDR2 is FQNEAQ. There are 18 residues in the CDR3. V was trimmed by 5 bases and J by 13 bases, leaving 33 bases between them. CDR3 in DNA: TGTGCCAGCAGCCTTAATGCCTTCCTCAGGGGCTCCAAGTGGGAGCAGTACTTC. It translates to CASSLNAFLRGSKWEQYF.

This clonotype was observed at least ten times. J is TRBJ2-7 and V is TRBV6-2 or TRBV6-3; 8 bases match TRBD2. The CDR3 covers 12 residues. Germline CDR1 reads MNHEY; CDR2 reads SVGEGT. V lost 8 bases to trimming and J lost 4 bases; unmatched junction nucleotides: 4. The CDR3 is CASGTSGYEQYF. CDR3 coding DNA: TGTGCCAGCGGTACTAGCGGATACGAGCAGTACTTC.

This chain links TRBV9 with TRBJ2-4, with TRBD1 identical over 8 bases. Germline-derived CDR1 and CDR2 are SGDLS and YYNGEE. The CDR3 has 15 residues. Trimming cost V 4 bases and J 7 bases; bases outside gene matches: 10. CDR3 DNA sequence: TGTGCCAGCAGCCCCGGGGGTGGACAGGGCAACATTCAGTACTTC. This encodes CASSPGGGQGNIQYF.

The chain has TRBV12-3 or TRBV12-4 and TRBJ2-2, with D possibly being TRBD2 (5 bases). The CDR3 is 13 residues long. The V end lost 8 bases, the J end lost 3 bases, and 10 bases lay between the germline ends. The CDR3: CASGRVDTGELFF. In DNA, the CDR3 is TGTGCCAGCGGGCGGGTGGACACCGGGGAGCTGTTTTTT.

This chain connects TRBV6-2 or TRBV6-3 to TRBJ2-4, with D possibly being TRBD1 or TRBD2 (5 bases each). The end of the DNA aligns better with TRBJ2-7, so the J call may be wrong. The CDR3 runs 19 residues. Germline CDR1 MNHEY, CDR2 SVGEGT. This CDR3 reads CASSYDMSGGDPLTYEQYF. CDR3 nucleotide sequence: TGTGCCAGCAGTTATGATATGTCTGGGGGTGACCCCTTGACCTACGAGCAGTACTTC.

Only a few counts were recorded for this clonotype. The chain joins TRBV6-6 to TRBJ1-2; 8 positions agree with TRBD1. CDR3 length: 14 residues. V shed 6 bases and J 6 bases; nucleotides not matched to a gene: 9. Germline CDR1 reads MNHNY; CDR2 reads SVGAGI (reference sequence). The CDR3 DNA reads TGTGCCAGCAGCCCAGGGGGCGATCTGAATGGCTACACCTTC. This codes for CASSPGGDLNGYTF.

The chain is built from TRBV7-9 and TRBJ2-1; D remains unclear. This CDR3 has 17 amino acids. CDR1 and CDR2 from the germline V gene are SEHNR and FQNEAQ (reference sequence). Trimming took off 1 base at V and 1 base at J, with 14 bases between the two ends. The CDR3 DNA follows: TGTGCCAGCAGCTTAGAGGGATGGGGTATTTCCTACAATGAGCAGTTCTTC. Residues: CASSLEGWGISYNEQFF.

This clonotype was seen a few times. The gene calls are TRBV27 and TRBJ1-5; D unclear. Germline V gene lookup returns CDR1 MNHEY and CDR2 SMNVEV (reference sequence). The CDR3 length is 14 residues. V dropped 3 bases and J dropped 2 bases, with 8 bases sitting between them. The CDR3: CASSFSLGNQPQHF. The CDR3, as DNA: TGTGCCAGCAGTTTCAGTCTGGGCAATCAGCCCCAGCATTTT.

V usage is TRBV27 and J usage is TRBJ1-2; no definite D call. This CDR3 is built from 15 residues. V lost 7 bases and J 4 bases, leaving 19 bases between the germline ends. Germline loops: CDR1 MNHEY, CDR2 SMNVEV (reference sequence). CDR3 amino acids: CASMGGGSGVYGYTF. The CDR3 coding sequence is TGTGCCAGCATGGGCGGAGGGAGTGGAGTCTATGGCTACACCTTC.

The chain links TRBV29-1 to TRBJ2-1, with D hard to call. Germline CDR1 and CDR2: SQVTM and ANQGSEA. The CDR3 has 11 amino acids. Trimming cost V 0 bases and J 13 bases, with 10 bases left between them. CDR3 nucleotides: TGCAGCGTTGAAGATCAGACTTACCAGTTCTTC. This translates into CSVEDQTYQFF.

This clonotype was observed a handful of times. The chain employs TRBV5-6 and TRBJ2-1, with D perhaps matching TRBD2 (6 bases). Germline V gives CDR1 SGHDT, CDR2 YYEEEE. This CDR3 is built from 16 residues. Between the trimmed V and J ends, which lost 4 bases and 8 bases, there was a span of 22 bases. CDR3 residues: CASSGLLGLSGDEQFF. DNA for the CDR3: TGTGCCAGCAGCGGACTCCTGGGACTCTCGGGAGATGAGCAGTTCTTC.

Worth noting for this clonotype: The junction differs from germline at one of its ends, possibly a read error. The V gene is TRBV9, the J gene TRBJ2-1; a possible D gene is TRBD2 (6 bases). The CDR3 has 15 amino acids. Germline CDR1 is SGDLS and CDR2 is YYNGEE. The CDR3 bases are TGTGTCAGCAGCGTGGAGCGGACTATAACCAATGAGCAGTTCTTC. Protein product: CVSSVERTITNEQFF.

This clonotype occurred a few times. The rearrangement links TRBV7-3 to TRBJ2-5; TRBD1 matches 9 bases. The CDR3 has 15 residues. Germline-derived CDR1 and CDR2 are SGHTA and FQGTGA. Trimming removed 0 bases from V and 4 bases from J; junction bases left unmatched: 3. This chain's CDR3 is CASSLTDRGGETQYF. CDR3 nucleotide sequence: TGTGCCAGCAGCTTAACGGACAGGGGAGGAGAGACCCAGTACTTC.

V is TRBV20-1 and J is TRBJ2-6, with TRBD1 matching over 7 bases. Trimming took 2 bases from V and 2 from J; bases not matched to a gene: 3. This CDR3 is built from 15 residues. Germline CDR1 DFQATT, CDR2 SNEGSKA (reference sequence). The CDR3 region is CSARTQGPGANVLTF. CDR3 DNA sequence: TGCAGTGCTAGAACACAGGGGCCTGGGGCCAACGTCCTGACTTTC.

This clonotype was detected only a few times. The genes are TRBV6-2 or TRBV6-3 and TRBJ1-2, with D maybe TRBD1 (5 bases). From germline, CDR1 is MNHEY and CDR2 SVGEGT. The CDR3 covers 12 residues. Trimming took off 7 bases at V and 3 bases at J, with 9 bases between the two ends. The CDR3 region is CASTGTDYGYTF. The CDR3 DNA sequence: TGTGCCAGCACTGGGACGGACTATGGCTACACCTTC.

The chain links TRBV9 to TRBJ2-2, with D perhaps TRBD2 (6 bases). From germline, CDR1 is SGDLS and CDR2 YYNGEE. The CDR3 length is 14 residues. With 3 bases removed from V and 4 bases from J, the gap between germline ends came to 10 bases. CDR3 region: CASSAGGVTGELFF. The CDR3 DNA follows: TGTGCCAGCAGCGCCGGCGGGGTCACCGGGGAGCTGTTTTTT.

A single count supports this clonotype. The J gene is TRBJ1-5, the V gene TRBV7-9; 7 positions match TRBD1. J lost 2 bases, V lost 0 bases, and 10 bases had no gene match. The CDR3 loop spans 18 amino acids. The germline gives CDR1 SEHNR, CDR2 FQNEAQ (reference sequence). The CDR3: CASSLAPVGQGGNQPQHF. CDR3 nucleotide sequence: TGTGCCAGCAGCTTAGCGCCCGTCGGGCAGGGGGGCAATCAGCCCCAGCATTTT.

The gene calls are TRBV7-8 and TRBJ2-7; possibly TRBD1 or TRBD2 for D (5 bases each). The length of the CDR3 is 15 residues. Germline CDR1 and CDR2: SGHVS and FQNEAQ. Trimming stripped 0 bases from V and 0 bases from J, with 9 bases between. In nucleotides, the CDR3 is TGTGCCAGCAGCTTAGCGGGGGTAGACTCCTACGAGCAGTACTTC. Translation gives CASSLAGVDSYEQYF.

CDR3 nucleotide sequence: TGTGCCAGCAGCGTAGGCTCTCGGGGGGTCGGAGATGGCTACACCTTC. Translation gives CASSVGSRGVGDGYTF. The rearrangement links TRBV9 to TRBJ1-2; D is possibly TRBD1 (5 bases). The CDR3 loop spans 16 amino acids. Germline-derived CDR1 and CDR2 are SGDLS and YYNGEE. V was pared by 0 bases and J by 6 bases, with 18 bases between. Together with reference TRBV9 and TRBJ1-2, the CDR3 gives the full variable domain: DSGVTQTPKHLITATGQRVTLRCSPRSGDLSVYWYQQSLDQGLQFLIQYYNGEERAKGNILERFSAQQFPDLHSELNLSSLELGDSALYFCASSVGSRGVGDGYTFGSGTRLTVV.